This is a list of T cell receptor beta chains from one sample in a study of cytomegalovirus exposure and HLA in healthy donors. Some clones are missing from TCRdb's copy, which holds only in-frame ones; the method was immunoSEQ multiplex PCR. The sample carries roughly 100,000 clones, over 65% recorded once. Sequenced input: PBMCs. The receptors were gathered from a woman aged 40 to 49 in good health and CMV-seronegative. CDR3s include the opening cysteine and the closing phenylalanine or tryptophan.

TRBV7-9	CASTLAGGYNEQFF
TRBV6-5	CASLRAGGTEAFF
TRBV15	CATSDRTAASYEQYF
TRBV28	CASRPGSYEQYF
TRBV19	CASSITPMEWRNTGELFF
TRBV18	CASSPPGVAGNTGELFF
TRBV29-1	CSVEWRGSSTDTQYF
TRBV7-2	CASSLLTVLSYEQYF
TRBV21-1	CASSKRQRGPQSF
TRBV19	CASSPRGRGEKLFF
TRBV21-1	CASSKDLQGSTDTQYF
TRBV9	CASSVGGDRATEAFF
TRBV7-2	CASSFGRVDGYTF
TRBV11-2	CASSFGGESSYNEQFF
TRBV6-5	CASSTGYKQETQYF
TRBV7-2	CASSSRPGTSGRASDTQYF
TRBV9	CASSTFPGQGKFF
TRBV5-1	CASSSGTGNYNEQFF
TRBV5-1	CASSLGVSPDTQYF
TRBV6-1	CASRGQSNQPQHF
TRBV7-2	CASSSEGAADTQYF
TRBV6-5	CASRKTVTSYEQYF
TRBV19	CASSMVFQAGELFF
TRBV5-4	CASSQDARPAGVTDTQYF
TRBV28	CASPRAGGSLCEQYF
TRBV5-4	CASSLAGTPYEQYF
TRBV28	CASTTGTAYYEQYF
TRBV28	CASRIYQTAFNYGYTF
TRBV9	CASSEGAGVPDTQYF
TRBV9	CASSVDDGGFGGTNVLTF
TRBV30	CAWSWTYSNQPQHF
TRBV4-3	CASSLSGSSYNEQFF
TRBV9	CASTRGNTDTQYF
TRBV5-1	CASSSTYTEAFF
TRBV28	CASSLAGVGDYNEQFF
TRBV6-5	CASSQIDSAYEQYF
TRBV25-1	CASKTSGRTDTQYF